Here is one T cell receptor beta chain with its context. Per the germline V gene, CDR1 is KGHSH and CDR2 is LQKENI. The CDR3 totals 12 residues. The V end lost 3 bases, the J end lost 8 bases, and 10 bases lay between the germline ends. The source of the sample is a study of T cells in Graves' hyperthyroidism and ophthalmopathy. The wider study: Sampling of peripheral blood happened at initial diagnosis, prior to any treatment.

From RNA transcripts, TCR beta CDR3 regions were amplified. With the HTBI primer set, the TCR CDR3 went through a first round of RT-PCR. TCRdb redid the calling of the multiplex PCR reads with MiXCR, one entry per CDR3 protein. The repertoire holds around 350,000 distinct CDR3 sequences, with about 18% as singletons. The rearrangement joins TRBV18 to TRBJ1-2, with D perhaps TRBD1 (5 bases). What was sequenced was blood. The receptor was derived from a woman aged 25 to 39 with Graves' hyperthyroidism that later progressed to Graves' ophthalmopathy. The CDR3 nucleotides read TGTGCCAGCTCACCGGCGGGGCACGGCTACACCTTC. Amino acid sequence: CASSPAGHGYTF.